This entry lists 17 T cell receptor beta chains sequenced from one sample in a study of regulatory T cells in long-lasting Graves disease. According to the study, TCR beta libraries were built with iRepertoire HTBI primers and CDR3-region Arm-PCR. TCRdb independently ran MiXCR on the multiplex PCR reads; one entry per CDR3 protein. This table holds 700,000 or so distinct CDR3 sequences, around 30% found once. The time point was: persistent/refractory GD, antithyroid drugs over 5 years with positive TRAb. RNA extracted from PBMCs served as the sequencing template. Sample: peripheral blood mononuclear cells (PBMCs), taken when the disease was refractory, from a patient treated with antithyroid drugs. These receptors all stem from a female donor with Graves disease.

J is TRBJ1-3 and V is TRBV28; the D gene is possibly TRBD1 (5 bases). CDR1 and CDR2 from the germline V gene are MDHEN and SYDVKM. V was clipped by 8 bases and J by 6 bases, with 17 bases between them. This CDR3 comprises 14 residues. The CDR3 loop reads CASSVAGVENTIYF. CDR3 nucleotide sequence: TGTGCCAGCTCAGTCGCGGGGGTCGAAAACACCATATATTTT.

The rearrangement links TRBV6-2 or TRBV6-3 to TRBJ1-1; maybe TRBD1 (6 bases). The CDR3 has 16 amino acids. Germline-derived CDR1 and CDR2 are MNHEY and SVGEGT. Trimming removed 5 bases at V and 4 bases at J, with 20 bases between. This CDR3 is CASSRIKAGTLTEAFF. CDR3 bases: TGTGCCAGCAGTCGAATCAAAGCCGGGACACTCACTGAAGCTTTCTTT.

This clonotype was seen only a few times. This chain uses TRBV5-1 with TRBJ1-6; TRBD1 matches at 10 bases. From germline, CDR1 is SGHRS and CDR2 YFSETQ. J was trimmed by 6 bases and V by 5 bases; bases with no gene match: 5. The CDR3 contains 15 residues. CDR3 DNA: TGCGCCAGCAGTTCCGGGACAGGGGTTAATTCACCCCTCCACTTT. It is translated as CASSSGTGVNSPLHF.

The J gene is TRBJ2-7, the V gene TRBV9; TRBD2 matches 10 bases. CDR3 size: 14 residues. Germline trimming cut 4 bases from V and 4 bases from J; bases unmatched to any gene: 5. Per the germline V gene, CDR1 is SGDLS and CDR2 is YYNGEE. CDR3 DNA sequence: TGTGCCAGCAGCCCGTCGACTAGCGGGTACGAGCAGTACTTC. The encoded protein is CASSPSTSGYEQYF. Based on the CDR3 plus reference TRBV9 and TRBJ2-7, the full variable domain is DSGVTQTPKHLITATGQRVTLRCSPRSGDLSVYWYQQSLDQGLQFLIQYYNGEERAKGNILERFSAQQFPDLHSELNLSSLELGDSALYFCASSPSTSGYEQYFGPGTRLTVT.

This clonotype was recorded a few times. This chain connects TRBV29-1 to TRBJ1-1; a possible D gene is TRBD1 (6 bases). V lost 3 bases and J 4 bases, leaving 9 bases between the germline ends. Germline V gene data show CDR1 as SQVTM and CDR2 as ANQGSEA. The CDR3 extends over 12 amino acids. The CDR3 spells CSVDEGGTEAFF. CDR3 nucleotides: TGCAGCGTTGATGAAGGGGGCACTGAAGCTTTCTTT.

This clonotype was seen repeatedly, ten times or more. This chain links TRBV20-1 with TRBJ2-5; perhaps TRBD2 as D (7 bases). V dropped 1 base and J dropped 4 bases, with 16 bases sitting between them. The germline V gene has CDR1 DFQATT and CDR2 SNEGSKA (reference sequence). This CDR3 has 15 amino acids. This CDR3 is CSARVPKGGGETQYF. The CDR3 coding sequence is TGCAGTGCTAGAGTTCCCAAGGGAGGGGGAGAGACCCAGTACTTC.

The rearrangement links TRBV11-1 to TRBJ2-3; D is unclear. Per germline, CDR1 SGHAT and CDR2 FQDESV (reference sequence). The CDR3 spans 13 residues. Trimming removed 5 bases at V and 2 bases at J, with 8 bases between. In DNA, the CDR3 is TGTGCCAGCAGCGACGGCACCACAGATACGCAGTATTTT. Translating it yields CASSDGTTDTQYF.

The sample holds a few counts of this clonotype. The rearrangement links TRBV20-1 to TRBJ2-5; D might be TRBD1 (5 bases). The V gene lost 3 bases and the J gene lost 5 bases, with 10 bases spanning the gap. CDR3 length equals 12 residues. Germline CDR1 and CDR2: DFQATT and SNEGSKA (reference sequence). CDR3 DNA: TGCAGTGCTAGGGTCAGGGCCGAGACCCAGTACTTC. The encoded protein is CSARVRAETQYF.

This clonotype was seen a few times. This rearrangement joins TRBV19 to TRBJ1-5; D is unresolved. Trimming took off 3 bases at V and 5 bases at J, with 8 bases between the two ends. The CDR3 consists of 13 residues. CDR1 is LNHDA, CDR2 SQIVND, per germline (reference sequence). The CDR3 is CASSIQQHQPQHF. CDR3 DNA sequence: TGTGCCAGTAGTATTCAACAGCATCAGCCCCAGCATTTT.

This clonotype was found a few times. The rearrangement uses TRBV11-2 and TRBJ2-7; perhaps D is TRBD1 or TRBD2 (5 bases each). Looked up from germline, CDR1 is SGHAT and CDR2 is FQNNGV. Trimming removed 8 bases from V and 2 bases from J, with 13 bases in between. The length of the CDR3 is 13 residues. The CDR3: CASAGTRTYEQYF. The CDR3 nucleotides are TGTGCCAGCGCCGGGACCAGAACCTACGAGCAGTACTTC. The variable domain in full, completed from reference TRBV11-2 and TRBJ2-7, reads EAGVAQSPRYKIIEKRQSVAFWCNPISGHATLYWYQQILGQGPKLLIQFQNNGVVDDSQLPKDRFSAERLKGVDSTLKIQPAKLEDSAVYLCASAGTRTYEQYFGPGTRLTVT.

V is TRBV29-1 and J is TRBJ1-3, with 9 bases identical to TRBD1. Germline-derived CDR1 and CDR2 are SQVTM and ANQGSEA. This CDR3 has 13 residues. The ends lost 4 bases at V and 7 bases at J; junction bases unmatched: 5. CDR3 DNA: TGCAGCGTTGGGACAGGGGAGCCGAACACCATATATTTT. It is translated as CSVGTGEPNTIYF.

The table lists this clonotype with many counts. The DNA for the CDR3 is TGTGCCAGCAGCTCGGACAGGGGACCCTCCTACGAGCAGTACTTC. Amino acids: CASSSDRGPSYEQYF. The chain combines TRBV11-2 with TRBJ2-7; the match to TRBD1 covers 9 bases. Germline V gene sequence: CDR1 SGHAT, CDR2 FQNNGV. Trimming took 4 bases from V and 0 from J; bases not matched to a gene: 4. This CDR3 region has 15 residues. Full variable domain (missing parts from reference TRBV11-2 and TRBJ2-7): EAGVAQSPRYKIIEKRQSVAFWCNPISGHATLYWYQQILGQGPKLLIQFQNNGVVDDSQLPKDRFSAERLKGVDSTLKIQPAKLEDSAVYLCASSSDRGPSYEQYFGPGTRLTVT.

V gene TRBV9 combines with J gene TRBJ1-2; TRBD1 might be the D (5 bases). Between the trimmed V and J ends, which lost 4 bases and 4 bases, there was a span of 20 bases. The V gene's germline CDR1 is SGDLS and CDR2 YYNGEE. This CDR3 contains 16 residues. The CDR3 DNA reads as TGTGCCAGCAGCCCCTGGGGTGAGCCGGGGGTCTATGGCTACACCTTC. Translation gives CASSPWGEPGVYGYTF.

At least ten counts were recorded for this clonotype. The J gene is TRBJ2-2, the V gene TRBV27, with D unclear. The CDR3 runs to 13 residues. CDR1 and CDR2 from the germline V gene are MNHEY and SMNVEV (reference sequence). Trimming took 1 base from V and 5 from J, leaving 5 bases between them. The CDR3 coding sequence is TGTGCCAGCAGTTTATTGGGTACCGGGGAGCTGTTTTTT. It specifies CASSLLGTGELFF.

This clonotype came up a few times. The V call is TRBV7-2, the J call TRBJ1-1; no reliable D call. V was clipped by 5 bases and J by 4 bases, with 14 bases between them. Germline assignment: CDR1 SGHTA and CDR2 FQGNSA. This CDR3 spans 14 amino acids. CDR3: CASSPLRSFTEAFF. The DNA of the CDR3 is TGTGCCAGCAGCCCCCTCCGGAGCTTCACTGAAGCTTTCTTT.

The chain couples TRBV14 to TRBJ2-5; no firm D call. Germline V gene sequence: CDR1 SGHDN, CDR2 FVKESK. The CDR3 is 13 amino acids. With 5 bases removed from V and 3 bases from J, the gap between germline ends came to 10 bases. For the CDR3, the DNA is TGTGCCAGCAGCGCCCGGATCGAAGAGACCCAGTACTTC. It yields the protein CASSARIEETQYF.

This clonotype was found a few times. This chain links TRBV5-1 with TRBJ1-1; maybe TRBD1 (6 bases). Germline V lookup: CDR1 SGHRS, CDR2 YFSETQ. Between the trimmed V and J ends, which lost 3 bases and 4 bases, there was a span of 13 bases. The CDR3 is made up of 14 amino acids. CDR3 sequence: CASSSEGGGTEAFF. The CDR3 coding sequence is TGCGCCAGCAGCTCGGAAGGAGGGGGCACTGAAGCTTTCTTT.